Sequencing of this T cell receptor beta chain was carried out in a study of cytomegalovirus exposure and HLA in healthy donors (dated by TCRdb to 2016 to 2017). About the study as a whole: According to an earlier analysis of a few hundred of the donors, roughly 180 million T cells yielded 95 million to 140 million unique TCR beta sequences and 276 Gb of sequence data. Roughly 300 gigabases of sequencing data and around 80 million unique TCR sequences made up an early release that covered under 750 HLA-typed donors. Of the 350 to 400 genotyped donors, 65% to 90% fell in the genetic ancestry cluster associated with self-reported Caucasian donors. The study aimed to test whether cataloging public T cell receptors could reveal signatures of past pathogen exposure. Using immunosequencing, the study profiled T cell repertoires from about 620 subjects and related those repertoires to cytomegalovirus serostatus. Along with the roughly 670-subject first cohort, a separate validation cohort of approximately 110 different subjects was used. The study combined high-throughput TCR immunosequencing, statistical association of individual TCRs with disease status, and machine learning to predict cytomegalovirus infection status. A later analysis re-examined previously published TCR beta repertoires from 610 or so donors and added high-resolution HLA genotyping to investigate patterns of TCR occurrence. Rather than drawing on any new phenotypic data, the later analysis identified candidate immune exposures from TCR beta sequences and the way those sequences occurred across donors. To decide whether each TCR beta V gene segment behaved as functional or pseudogenic, an earlier analysis of some 600 of the donors relied on high-throughput TCR beta sequencing. Alongside the repertoire data, information on donor age, sex, ethnicity and CMV serostatus was compiled. In a later genetic analysis, genome-wide SNP genotypes for about 55% of the 666 donors were used, and that subset was treated as a discovery cohort. All discovery cohort repertoires had been generated using a single sequencing platform. Both class I and class II loci were covered by HLA typing, at four-digit resolution. Typing coverage differed by locus: A, B, C, DRB1 and DQB1 were typed in about 620-640 donors, DQA1 in 500 to 550, DPA1 in over 600, and DPB1 in 450 to 490. Four or five DR-DQ haplotypes were handled as single units for association and clustering, since linkage in the cohort was strong. Across 300 to 500 genotyped donors of the cohort, an average of about 220,000 unique TCR beta nucleotide sequences per donor were sequenced, and 15% to 20% of those sequences were non-productive.

Overall results and qualifications from the work: An earlier analysis of some 560 of the donors showed that most TCR beta V segments appeared in productive rearrangements either about 90% or about 30% of the time, which broadly matched IMGT annotations. A later analysis found that most CMV-associated TCR beta chains appeared HLA-restricted, with HLA associations seemingly driven largely by CMV exposure. At a false discovery rate of 0.05, a later analysis linked roughly 17,000 TCR beta sequences to specific HLA alleles. In a later analysis, HLA-associated TCR beta chains showed more clonal expansion and lower generation probabilities than non-associated chains that were equally common. The study listed around 160 TCR beta chains as associated with cytomegalovirus. Several of the top co-occurrence clusters appeared to be linked to parvovirus B19, influenza, CMV and Epstein-Barr virus, according to a later analysis. Strong co-occurrence of HLA alleles, especially DR and DQ, made assigning TCR associations to individual alleles difficult. Compared with the roughly 710-donor mean, donors in an Asian-associated ancestry cluster had fewer N-insertions in productive TCRs, according to a later genetic analysis. A later genetic analysis associated a missense DCLRE1C variant with V-gene and J-gene trimming of TCR beta chains, and an independent cohort replicated the association. Across donors, most TCR sequences were observed very rarely, whereas some public TCRs were present in many individuals. The sequencing pipeline was judged likely to have produced a cluster of highly shared sequence variants as a technical artifact. In a later analysis, TCR association rates were found to vary across HLA loci, with the most associated TCRs seen for DRB1 alleles and the fewest for HLA-C alleles. Because HLA typing was missing for some donors at each locus, association tests included only the typed subset. Only TCR beta chains were sequenced in this cohort, and the absence of alpha or paired-chain data limited detectable features. A few of the identified cytomegalovirus-associated TCR beta chains were confirmed in vitro to be specific for cytomegalovirus antigens. Because counts were too low, around 18 rarely observed V segments, including chromosome 9 orphons, were left out of the earlier analysis of roughly 600 of the donors. It was suggested by the authors that the approach could potentially be generalized to other disease states and immunological phenotypes. In both the original and validation cohorts, the classifier was reported to diagnose cytomegalovirus status with high specificity and sensitivity. A further reported finding was that TCR beta sequences accurately predicted the HLA-A and HLA-B alleles for most subjects in the first cohort. The presence/absence analyses assumed that sequencing depth was roughly uniform across donors, and that assumption may not be true. The only immune exposure information available for the cohort was CMV serostatus. Correlated functional status among segregating V segments might reflect linkage disequilibrium, but an unknown experimental factor could not be ruled out.

The cohort consisted of fewer than 700 healthy bone marrow donors. At the time of sampling, all cohort members were nominally healthy, though unrecorded immune exposures were likely present. The donor tested CMV seropositive, placing the donor among the approximately 290 seropositive members of the cohort. Every donor gave a peripheral blood sample, and the peripheral blood mononuclear cells from that sample were used for TCR beta sequencing. Genomic DNA extraction from the blood cell samples was performed with the Qiagen DNeasy Blood Extraction Kit. Libraries were prepared through the immunoSEQ multiplex PCR assay. The multiplex PCR relied on a mix of 60 forward primers for TCR Vbeta segments and 13 reverse primers for TCR Jbeta segments. A multiplex PCR assay on genomic DNA amplified the CDR3 region of rearranged TCR beta genes. On the Illumina HiSeq System, the amplified TCR beta libraries were sequenced as 87-base-pair reads. The published analysis was carried out like this. A later analysis counted approximately 76 million unique TCR beta chains across the 600 to 850 repertoires, and some 11 million of these chains were shared by at least two donors. Raw reads were error-corrected and collapsed into unique sequences with a nearest-neighbor algorithm that merged closely related sequences to remove PCR and sequencing errors. CDR3 sequences were aligned to IMGT reference sequences to assign V, D and J gene segments. For a sequence to be retained, a match of at least six nucleotides was required to both a V gene segment and a J gene segment. Rearrangements were called productive when the CDR3 lacked stop codons and stayed in frame with V and J; all others were non-productive. Following IMGT convention, CDR3 was defined as the stretch from the second conserved V-encoded cysteine up to the conserved J-encoded phenylalanine. The earlier analysis of about 610 of the donors excluded sequences that lacked an unambiguous match to a single V gene segment. In an earlier analysis of roughly 600 of the donors, a V segment was called functional when productive rearrangements were above 56.7%, and segregating when the standard deviation between donors exceeded 5%. A statistical classification framework was built to diagnose cytomegalovirus status from the catalog of TCR beta chain sequences. In a later analysis, V and J genes were assigned by comparing TCR nucleotide sequences against IMGT/GENE-DB human TR gene sequences. In a later analysis, CDR3 sequences and most-parsimonious VDJ recombination scenarios were assigned using the TCRdist pipeline. A later analysis defined each TCR beta chain by its CDR3 amino acid sequence plus V-gene family, and excluded reads lacking a unique V-gene family. In a later analysis, some 600 highly shared, low-generation-probability nucleotide sequences were removed to address suspected cross-contamination and a sequencing artifact. A later analysis calculated a clonal expansion index for each public chain from normalized within-repertoire ranks of inferred template counts. In a later analysis, generation probabilities were computed with a VDJ recombination model fitted to out-of-frame rearrangements, and the resulting probabilities were checked against IGoR. In a later analysis, hypergeometric tests were used to score TCR-TCR, TCR-HLA and TCR-CMV co-occurrence, with a repertoire-size bias correction applied to TCR pairs. A later analysis estimated false discovery rates by permuting HLA or CMV assignments 20 times. In a later analysis, co-occurring TCRs were grouped using DBSCAN, with TCRdist sequence similarity added in when clustering inside HLA-allele-positive subsets. For co-occurrence clustering, repertoires with fewer than 30,000 or more than 120,000 public chains were excluded, along with roughly 5 repertoires with anomalous nucleotide sharing. What TCRdb holds here is the immuneACCESS table cut down to in-frame rearrangements. Part of the clones is not present; checked against another copy, under half of the missing clones reflect an unresolved V gene, and the others are unexplained. The DNA was the basis for D and trimming; V, J and clone size are from that table. Here the sample has 150,000 to 200,000 clones; about 80% occur a single time. The ten largest clones take up more than 3% of the sample.

With respect to this clone: This receptor's antigen is unknown. The record has no base qualities; no much larger clone is one base away. Within the sample, other DNA sequences also encode this same CDR3.

This TCR came from a woman aged 60-75 years in good health and CMV-seropositive. The sequencing sample was made of PBMCs.

The CDR3 region reads CAWRGGATNEKLFF. The DNA sequence follows: TGTGCCTGGAGAGGGGGAGCAACTAATGAAAAACTGTTTTTT. The V and J segments used are TRBV30 and TRBJ1-4, and the D gene may be TRBD1, 6 bases matching. The CDR3 goes from the cysteine to the phenylalanine over 14 residues. Here the CDR3 DNA is all that survives: 42 bases in frame from base 1. The V end loses 3 bases and the J end loses 0 bases, and a stretch of 8 bases separates them. CDR1 and CDR2, per the germline V gene (reference sequence), are GTSNPN and SVGIG. Full variable domain (CDR3 extended with the reference TRBV30 and TRBJ1-4 proteins): SQTIHQWPATLVQPVGSPLSLECTVEGTSNPNLYWYRQAAGRGLQLLFYSVGIGQISSEVPQNLSASRPQDRQFILSSKKLLLSDSGFYLCAWRGGATNEKLFFGSGTQLSVL.